These T cell receptor beta chains were read from a single sample in a study of blood T cell repertoires in COVID-19. Profiling relied on immunoSEQ multiplex PCR, and the TCRdb table lists in-frame clones only, not all of them. The repertoire has roughly 170,000 clones, 78% of them found once; the top ten carry 17%. Sequences were obtained from PBMCs or T cells enriched from blood (not recorded which). Every receptor here comes from a woman between 50 and 59 years old who had recovered from COVID-19. CDR3s include the opening cysteine and the closing phenylalanine or tryptophan. The order of the fields is V gene, clone size, D gene, J gene, CDR3 DNA, CDR3 protein. The D gene is left open where the match is weak. Size tells how often a clone was seen (once, few, many) or the class of an expanded clone, and some rows leave it out.

TRBV15	once	TRBD1	TRBJ2-3	TGTGCCACCAGCAGAGGCCAGGGGGCTGCAGATACGCAGTATTTT	CATSRGQGAADTQYF
TRBV9	-	-	TRBJ2-2	TGTGCCAGCAGCGTAGAGGGGGTGAACACCGGGGAGCTGTTTTTT	CASSVEGVNTGELFF
TRBV24-1	-	-	TRBJ1-2	TGTGCCACCAGTGACAATGACTATGGCTACACCTTC	CATSDNDYGYTF
TRBV7-9	once	-	TRBJ2-1	TGTGCCAGCAGCCCGGAGTTGGGGGGACCTCTTAATGAGCAGTTCTTC	CASSPELGGPLNEQFF
TRBV28	-	-	TRBJ1-4	TGTGCCAGCAGTCTCCCTTTGGGAGTGGACGATGAAAAACTGTTTTTT	CASSLPLGVDDEKLFF
TRBV28	few	TRBD1	TRBJ1-1	TGTGCCAGCAGTCCCCCCGGCGGGACAGGTACTGAAGCTTTCTTT	CASSPPGGTGTEAFF
TRBV6-5	-	-	TRBJ2-2	TGTGCCAGCAGTTACTCGCTGACAGGACAAACCGGGGAGCTGTTTTTT	CASSYSLTGQTGELFF
TRBV28	-	TRBD1	TRBJ1-5	TGTGCCAGCAGTTTATCAGACAGGGATGCCCAGCCCCAGCATTTT	CASSLSDRDAQPQHF
TRBV27	-	-	TRBJ1-2	TGTGCCAGCAGTTTTACGGAGAGAGGTAGCTATGGCTACACCTTC	CASSFTERGSYGYTF
TRBV24-1	once	TRBD1	TRBJ1-2	TGTGCCACCAGTGATCGACAGGGTTTTGGCTACACCTTC	CATSDRQGFGYTF
TRBV6-5	-	-	TRBJ1-3	TGTGCCAGCAGTCGACAGACCAACTCTGGAAACACCATATATTTT	CASSRQTNSGNTIYF
TRBV18	-	TRBD1	TRBJ2-5	TGTGCCAGCTCACACAGACAGGGCGAGACCCAGTACTTC	CASSHRQGETQYF
TRBV7-2	-	-	TRBJ1-2	TGTGCCAGCAGCCCACGAGGCCTCGATGCCGGTGGCTACACCTTC	CASSPRGLDAGGYTF
TRBV19	few	-	TRBJ1-5	TGTGCCAGTAGCCTTGCAGCAGGCGCCAATCAGCCCCAGCATTTT	CASSLAAGANQPQHF
TRBV6-5	-	-	TRBJ2-3	TGTGCCAGCAGTATACAGAGTCCACGCACAGATACGCAGTATTTT	CASSIQSPRTDTQYF
TRBV4-1	-	-	TRBJ2-7	TGCGCCAGCAGCCAGACCACCGGGACAACCCCACCCTACGAGCAGTACTTC	CASSQTTGTTPPYEQYF
TRBV28	few	-	TRBJ2-7	TGTGCCAGCAGCTCAGCCGGGGGGCAGTACGAGCAGTACTTC	CASSSAGGQYEQYF
TRBV4-3	-	-	TRBJ2-1	TGCGCCAGCAGCCAAGAGTTTGCCCGGGGGGAGCAGTTCTTC	CASSQEFARGEQFF
TRBV12-5	-	-	TRBJ2-3	TGTGCTAGTGGCCTCCAGGGAAGCACAGATACGCAGTATTTT	CASGLQGSTDTQYF
TRBV7-9	-	-	TRBJ1-4	TGTGCCAGCAGCTTGCGAGAAAAACTGTTTTTT	CASSLREKLFF
TRBV3-1/TRBV3-2	-	TRBD1	TRBJ1-2	TGTGCCAGCAGCCAATTGAGTAGGGGGCAGAGGGGCTATGGCTACACCTTC	CASSQLSRGQRGYGYTF
TRBV7-2	-	-	TRBJ2-7	TGTGCCAGCAGCCCAAGACTAGGAATGTACGAGCAGTACTTC	CASSPRLGMYEQYF
TRBV7-9	few	-	TRBJ1-2	TGTGCCAGCAGCTTAGTTGGGCAGCCAGATAACTATGGCTACACCTTC	CASSLVGQPDNYGYTF
TRBV7-3	-	-	TRBJ2-1	TGTGCCAGCAGCTCGGACGGGAGAGAATACAATGAGCAGTTCTTC	CASSSDGREYNEQFF
TRBV5-4	-	TRBD1	TRBJ2-1	TGTGCCAGCAGCTTGGCCGGGACAGCAAGCAATGAGCAGTTCTTC	CASSLAGTASNEQFF
TRBV6-1	-	-	TRBJ2-1	TGTGCCAGCAGTGAATTGGACATCCTCGCCTACAATGAGCAGTTCTTC	CASSELDILAYNEQFF
TRBV2	few	-	TRBJ1-6	TGTGCCAGCAACCTACAGGGCTCCTATAATTCACCCCTCCACTTT	CASNLQGSYNSPLHF
TRBV5-1	-	TRBD1	TRBJ2-7	TGCGCCAGCAGCTTGACGGGACAGAGCTACGAGCAGTACTTC	CASSLTGQSYEQYF
TRBV6-5	-	-	TRBJ2-7	TGTGCCAGCACCCAAACTACTCCAGGGGCAGGCGAGCAGTACTTC	CASTQTTPGAGEQYF
TRBV11-2	-	-	TRBJ1-2	TGTGCCAGCAGCTTAGTTAGGTCAGGGGTCGGCTACACCTTC	CASSLVRSGVGYTF
TRBV4-1	many	-	TRBJ1-5	TGCGCCAGCAGCCAAGAACAGGGCCCTGGAGATCAGCCCCAGCATTTT	CASSQEQGPGDQPQHF
TRBV7-9	-	-	TRBJ1-2	TGTGCCAGCAGCTTGTGGGCGCCGATTAACTATGGCTACACCTTC	CASSLWAPINYGYTF
TRBV2	few	-	TRBJ1-2	TGTGCCAGCGGGGGCGACTATGGCTACACCTTC	CASGGDYGYTF